The clone carrying this T cell receptor beta chain has more than one count but fewer than ten. What it binds is unknown. For TCR beta, libraries came from quantitative 5'-RACE with molecular barcodes. Each CDR3 protein is one row after TCRdb ran MiXCR on the 5' RACE reads. This repertoire shows 670,000 or so distinct CDR3 sequences, roughly 19% found once; its top ten account for under 20%. These data come from a study of CD8 T cells in ankylosing spondylitis. Regarding the study as a whole: A motif of fewer than ten highly homologous TCR beta variants was seen as apparently characteristic of ankylosing spondylitis blood. Certain motif variants had earlier been reported in reactive arthritis synovial fluid and blood. Disease-linked clones bore a CD8+ phenotype and were relatively rare in peripheral blood. Disease-linked clones were reportedly significantly enriched in matched ankylosing spondylitis synovial fluid.

Germline loops: CDR1 DFQATT, CDR2 SNEGSKA (reference sequence). V shed 7 bases and J 0 bases; nucleotides not matched to a gene: 5. The CDR3 extends over 14 amino acids. The chain links TRBV20-1 to TRBJ2-7; 11 bases map to TRBD2. The sequence came from a male donor with ankylosing spondylitis. The sample consisted of blood, either unsorted or a sorted T cell fraction (not recorded which). The CDR3 spells CSVATSGTSYEQYF. The CDR3 DNA reads TGCAGTGTCGCGACTAGCGGGACCTCCTACGAGCAGTACTTC.